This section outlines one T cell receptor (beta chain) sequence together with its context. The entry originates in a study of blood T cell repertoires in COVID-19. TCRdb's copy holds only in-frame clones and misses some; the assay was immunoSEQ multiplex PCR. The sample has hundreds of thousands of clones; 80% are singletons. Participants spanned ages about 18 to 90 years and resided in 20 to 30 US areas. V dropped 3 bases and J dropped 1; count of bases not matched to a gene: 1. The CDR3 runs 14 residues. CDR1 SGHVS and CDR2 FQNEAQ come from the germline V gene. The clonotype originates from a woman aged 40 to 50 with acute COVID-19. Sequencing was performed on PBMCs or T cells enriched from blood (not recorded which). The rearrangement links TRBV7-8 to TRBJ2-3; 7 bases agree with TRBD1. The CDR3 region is CASSFQGGTDTQYF. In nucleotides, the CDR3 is TGTGCCAGCAGCTTTCAGGGGGGCACAGATACGCAGTATTTT.